This T cell receptor beta chain was documented in a study of blood T cell repertoires in COVID-19. With 4 bases clipped from V and 1 base from J, the junction kept 3 bases outside the gene matches. CDR3 length: 13 amino acids. From germline, CDR1 is SQVTM and CDR2 ANQGSEA. Clones were read by immunoSEQ multiplex PCR, and TCRdb kept only the in-frame ones, dropping some. The sample comprises some 400,000 clones, approximately 87% of which are singletons, and about 2.3% rests with the top ten. Sequencing was carried out using peripheral blood. The V gene is TRBV29-1, the J gene TRBJ1-2; 7 nucleotides match TRBD1. This receptor was obtained from a woman aged 60-70 years with COVID-19, enrolled during active disease. The CDR3 DNA follows: TGCAGCGTTGGACAGGGTAATAACTATGGCTACACCTTC. Translated: CSVGQGNNYGYTF.